This T cell receptor (beta chain) is drawn from a study of CD8 T cells in ankylosing spondylitis (dated by TCRdb to the late 2010s). Background on the whole study: T cell receptor beta repertoires were profiled in healthy donors and ankylosing spondylitis patients so that disease-linked TCR variants could be found. In total, the full study cohort was made up of 95 to 110 healthy donors and 25 ankylosing spondylitis patients. Samples of peripheral blood were taken, and for ankylosing spondylitis patients, synovial fluid was collected as well. Results the study describes overall, beyond this receptor: According to the report, matched synovial fluid samples from ankylosing spondylitis patients were significantly enriched for the disease-linked clones. The disease-linked clones showed a CD8+ phenotype and occurred at relatively low frequencies in peripheral blood. Some motif variants had previously been reported in the synovial fluid and blood of reactive arthritis patients, which suggests shared mechanisms of disease initiation. A TCR beta motif made up of several highly homologous amino acid variants appeared to be characteristic of blood from ankylosing spondylitis patients.

The CDR3 numbers 13 residues from cysteine through phenylalanine. Only the CDR3 DNA is retained, 39 bases long and in frame from the first base. V is reduced by 5 bases and J by 5 bases, leaving a spacing of 11 bases between them. In the germline V gene, CDR1 corresponds to SGHRS and CDR2 to YFSETQ. This clonotype has just a few counts. Its antigen is not yet known. There are no base qualities to consult, and no much larger clone falls within one base. Sequencing instrument: Illumina HiSeq 2500. Quantitative 5'-RACE with molecular barcodes was the method used to prepare the TCR beta libraries. The original methods were these. Disease-linked TCR variants were identified with a new computational method built on a probabilistic model of VDJ rearrangement. TCRdb cleaned the public reads at Q25 with fastp, built clones with MiXCR and kept in-frame beta chains. Merged by CDR3 protein, the rows form single entries marked with the most common genes and DNA. The authors' filters were not applied to this entry. Present in this sample are hundreds of thousands of distinct CDR3 sequences, about 11% of which were seen just once. The ten largest make up approximately 20% of the sample.

Recombination connected TRBV5-1 to TRBJ2-1, with a weak D call of TRBD2 (6 bases match). Specimen: blood, either unsorted or a sorted T cell fraction (not recorded which). The receptor's source is a male donor with ankylosing spondylitis or in good health (not recorded which). CDR3 protein: CASSPAGNNEQFF. The nucleotide sequence is TGCGCCAGCAGTCCGGCGGGGAACAATGAGCAGTTCTTC.